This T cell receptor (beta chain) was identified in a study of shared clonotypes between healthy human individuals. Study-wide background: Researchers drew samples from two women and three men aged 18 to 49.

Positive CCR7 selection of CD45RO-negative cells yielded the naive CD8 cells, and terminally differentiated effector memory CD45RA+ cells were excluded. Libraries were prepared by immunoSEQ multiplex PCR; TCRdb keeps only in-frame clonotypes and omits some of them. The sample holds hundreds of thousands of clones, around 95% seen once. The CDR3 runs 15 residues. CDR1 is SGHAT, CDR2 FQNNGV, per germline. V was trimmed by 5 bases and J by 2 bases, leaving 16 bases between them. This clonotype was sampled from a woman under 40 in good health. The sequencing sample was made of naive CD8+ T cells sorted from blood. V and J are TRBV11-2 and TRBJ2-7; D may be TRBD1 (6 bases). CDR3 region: CASSLWTETAYEQYF. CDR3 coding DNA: TGTGCCAGCAGCCTATGGACAGAAACTGCCTACGAGCAGTACTTC.